This is a list of T cell receptor beta chains from one sample in a study of blood T cell repertoires in COVID-19. Assay used: immunoSEQ multiplex PCR; TCRdb lists only in-frame clones, some missing. Counted here are 130,000 to 150,000 clones, roughly 80% occurring once; the ten biggest clones make up roughly 4.9%. The specimen sequenced was peripheral blood. All receptors derive from a human donor in a cohort sampled during active COVID-19. CDR3s include the opening cysteine and the closing phenylalanine or tryptophan. The order of the fields is J gene, clone size, V gene, D gene, CDR3 DNA, CDR3 protein. A D gene is named only where the DNA matches it firmly. Expanded clones get a size class; other rows say once, few or many, or leave the size out.

J gene: TRBJ2-3; clone size: -; V gene: TRBV27; D gene: TRBD2; CDR3 DNA: TGTGCCAGCAGTTCTCTGGCGGGGGGGCGGGATACGCAGTATTTT; CDR3 protein: CASSSLAGGRDTQYF
J gene: TRBJ2-1; clone size: -; V gene: TRBV12-3/TRBV12-4; D gene: TRBD2; CDR3 DNA: TGTGCCAGCAACGTTATGGGGACTACCGAGTTCTTC; CDR3 protein: CASNVMGTTEFF
J gene: TRBJ2-7; clone size: -; V gene: TRBV14; D gene: TRBD1; CDR3 DNA: TGTGCCAGCAGCTATACAGGGGCAATTCGAGAGCAGTACTTC; CDR3 protein: CASSYTGAIREQYF
J gene: TRBJ1-1; clone size: -; V gene: TRBV28; D gene: -; CDR3 DNA: TGTGCCAGCAGTTTGTCCAGGCCGAACACTGAAGCTTTCTTT; CDR3 protein: CASSLSRPNTEAFF
J gene: TRBJ2-3; clone size: once; V gene: TRBV7-9; D gene: TRBD2; CDR3 DNA: TGTGCCAGCAGCTTAGTGATAGCGGGAGGGGCAGATACGCAGTATTTT; CDR3 protein: CASSLVIAGGADTQYF
J gene: TRBJ1-1; clone size: -; V gene: TRBV30; D gene: TRBD1; CDR3 DNA: TGTGCCTGGAGGCTGATGATGGGACAGGGTACTGAAGCTTTCTTT; CDR3 protein: CAWRLMMGQGTEAFF
J gene: TRBJ1-2; clone size: few; V gene: TRBV5-1; D gene: -; CDR3 DNA: TGCGCCAGCAGCCGGGACAACCTCTATGGCTACACCTTC; CDR3 protein: CASSRDNLYGYTF
J gene: TRBJ1-5; clone size: -; V gene: TRBV30; D gene: TRBD1; CDR3 DNA: TGTGCCTGGACTGTGACAGGGGGCAATCAGCCCCAGCATTTT; CDR3 protein: CAWTVTGGNQPQHF
J gene: TRBJ1-5; clone size: -; V gene: TRBV28; D gene: -; CDR3 DNA: TGTGCCAGCAGTCCTAGACGGCTTCGACAGCCCCAGCATTTT; CDR3 protein: CASSPRRLRQPQHF
J gene: TRBJ2-5; clone size: -; V gene: TRBV27; D gene: TRBD2; CDR3 DNA: TGTGCCAGCAGTCAAAGCGGGGGGACTCAAGAGACCCAGTACTTC; CDR3 protein: CASSQSGGTQETQYF
J gene: TRBJ2-7; clone size: once; V gene: TRBV11-2; D gene: -; CDR3 DNA: TGTGCCAGCAGCTTAGAGGGGGGCGGGGGAATCGAGCAGTACTTC; CDR3 protein: CASSLEGGGGIEQYF
J gene: TRBJ1-5; clone size: -; V gene: TRBV5-1; D gene: -; CDR3 DNA: TGCGCCGGTTTTACAGGGAAGCGATATAGCGGCAATCAGCCCCAGCATTTT; CDR3 protein: CAGFTGKRYSGNQPQHF
J gene: TRBJ1-6; clone size: few; V gene: TRBV12-3/TRBV12-4; D gene: -; CDR3 DNA: TGTGCCAGCAGGGAGTATAATTCACCCCTCCACTTT; CDR3 protein: CASREYNSPLHF
J gene: TRBJ2-1; clone size: -; V gene: TRBV10-1; D gene: TRBD1; CDR3 DNA: TGCGCCAGCAGCGCCGGGACAGGGTCCTACAATGAGCAGTTCTTC; CDR3 protein: CASSAGTGSYNEQFF
J gene: TRBJ2-2; clone size: -; V gene: TRBV7-9; D gene: TRBD1; CDR3 DNA: TGTGCCAGCAGACAAGGACAGGGGTTGCGGGAGCTGTTTTTT; CDR3 protein: CASRQGQGLRELFF
J gene: TRBJ1-1; clone size: few; V gene: TRBV7-9; D gene: -; CDR3 DNA: TGTGCCAGCAGCTTAGATGGGAGGGCTTTCTTT; CDR3 protein: CASSLDGRAFF
J gene: TRBJ2-2; clone size: once; V gene: TRBV29-1; D gene: -; CDR3 DNA: TGCAGCGTTGTACAACAGTCGAACACCGGGGAGCTGTTTTTT; CDR3 protein: CSVVQQSNTGELFF
J gene: TRBJ1-5; clone size: few; V gene: TRBV19; D gene: TRBD1; CDR3 DNA: TGTGCCAGTAGTGACGACAGGGGTGCCAACCCCAATCAGCCCCAGCATTTT; CDR3 protein: CASSDDRGANPNQPQHF
J gene: TRBJ2-3; clone size: -; V gene: TRBV2; D gene: -; CDR3 DNA: TGTGCCAGCAACCAGCAGGGACAAGAGACAGATACGCAGTATTTT; CDR3 protein: CASNQQGQETDTQYF
J gene: TRBJ2-3; clone size: -; V gene: TRBV15; D gene: -; CDR3 DNA: TGTGCCACCAGCAGCCACCCGAGGCCCACAGATACGCAGTATTTT; CDR3 protein: CATSSHPRPTDTQYF
J gene: TRBJ1-2; clone size: -; V gene: TRBV27; D gene: TRBD1; CDR3 DNA: TGTGCCAGCAGTCTGGGACAGAACTATGGCTACACCTTC; CDR3 protein: CASSLGQNYGYTF
J gene: TRBJ2-2; clone size: -; V gene: TRBV30; D gene: TRBD1; CDR3 DNA: TGTGCCTGGACCGGGGGGACAGGGTACGGGGAGCTGTTTTTT; CDR3 protein: CAWTGGTGYGELFF
J gene: TRBJ2-2; clone size: -; V gene: TRBV29-1; D gene: -; CDR3 DNA: TGCAGCGTTAACCGGCAGGGGATCACCGGGGAGCTGTTTTTT; CDR3 protein: CSVNRQGITGELFF
J gene: TRBJ2-7; clone size: -; V gene: TRBV7-2; D gene: -; CDR3 DNA: TGTGCCAGCAGCTTAGACCCCGGGGACTACGAGCAGTACTTC; CDR3 protein: CASSLDPGDYEQYF
J gene: TRBJ2-4; clone size: -; V gene: TRBV4-2; D gene: TRBD2; CDR3 DNA: TGTGCCAGCAGCCAAGAAGGGACTAGCGATACCAAAAACATTCAGTACTTC; CDR3 protein: CASSQEGTSDTKNIQYF
J gene: TRBJ2-1; clone size: -; V gene: TRBV9; D gene: TRBD2; CDR3 DNA: TGTGCCAGCAGCGCCCTTGGTAGCGGGTACAATGAGCAGTTCTTC; CDR3 protein: CASSALGSGYNEQFF
J gene: TRBJ2-3; clone size: -; V gene: TRBV5-4; D gene: TRBD2; CDR3 DNA: TGTGCCAGCAGTGACGGGAGGGTAGGCACAGATACGCAGTATTTT; CDR3 protein: CASSDGRVGTDTQYF